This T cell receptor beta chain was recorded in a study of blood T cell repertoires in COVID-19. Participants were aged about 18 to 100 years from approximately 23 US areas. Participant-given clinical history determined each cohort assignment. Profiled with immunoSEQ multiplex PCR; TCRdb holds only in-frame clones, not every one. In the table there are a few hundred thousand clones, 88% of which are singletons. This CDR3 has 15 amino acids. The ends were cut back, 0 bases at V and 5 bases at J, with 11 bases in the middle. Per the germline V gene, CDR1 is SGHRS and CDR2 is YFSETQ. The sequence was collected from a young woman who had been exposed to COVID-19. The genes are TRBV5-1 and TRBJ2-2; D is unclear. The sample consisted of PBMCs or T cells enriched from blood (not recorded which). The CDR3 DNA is TGCGCCAGCAGCTTGGCACAGCCCTTTACCGGGGAGCTGTTTTTT. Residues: CASSLAQPFTGELFF.